The next 26 T cell receptor beta chains were all read from a single sample in a study of identical twins. MiXCR, applied by TCRdb to the 5' RACE reads, yields one record per CDR3 protein. This sample has fewer than 900,000 distinct CDR3 sequences, with around 21% found just once. This sample also belongs to another study, concerning T cells expressing NK-cell markers.

The sequencing input was PBMCs. These receptors came from a woman aged 18-35 years in good health.

The V call is TRBV9, the J call TRBJ2-7; TRBD2 is a possible D gene (6 bases). V was shortened by 0 bases and J by 0 bases, with 10 bases between the two germline ends. Germline values: CDR1 SGDLS, CDR2 YYNGEE. The CDR3 runs to 15 residues. CDR3 in amino acids: CASSVGSGGSYEQYF. The DNA of the CDR3 is TGTGCCAGCAGCGTAGGTAGCGGAGGCTCCTACGAGCAGTACTTC. The complete variable domain, with remaining parts taken from reference TRBV9 and TRBJ2-7, reads DSGVTQTPKHLITATGQRVTLRCSPRSGDLSVYWYQQSLDQGLQFLIQYYNGEERAKGNILERFSAQQFPDLHSELNLSSLELGDSALYFCASSVGSGGSYEQYFGPGTRLTVT.

The chain employs TRBV20-1 and TRBJ1-1; D is perhaps TRBD1 (6 bases). This CDR3 has 14 residues. Germline V gives CDR1 DFQATT, CDR2 SNEGSKA (reference sequence). Trimming removed 6 bases at V and 0 bases at J, with 14 bases between. For the CDR3, the DNA is TGCAGTGCACGAGAGGACAGTATGAACACTGAAGCTTTCTTT. Translation: CSAREDSMNTEAFF.

In this sample, this clonotype turned up many times. Sequence at one end of the junction differs from germline and may be a read error. V usage is TRBV5-1 and J usage is TRBJ1-1; weak D call: TRBD1 (6 bases). The germline V gene has CDR1 SGHRS and CDR2 YFSETQ. The CDR3 contains 15 residues. For the CDR3, the DNA is TGCGCCAGCAGGTTGGGGGCAGCTCTGAACACTGAAGCTTTCTTT. Its translation is CASRLGAALNTEAFF.

This clonotype has a handful of counts. The chain employs TRBV12-3 or TRBV12-4 and TRBJ2-3; D may be TRBD2 (6 bases). Trimming removed 5 bases from V and 7 bases from J, with 10 bases in between. This CDR3 is built from 12 residues. CDR3 residues: CASSVGRYTQYF. In DNA form, the CDR3 reads TGTGCCAGCAGTGTCGGGAGATATACGCAGTATTTT.

The chain joins TRBV14 to TRBJ2-7, with D perhaps TRBD2 (5 bases). In germline, CDR1 is SGHDN, CDR2 FVKESK. Trimming took 1 base from V and 9 from J, leaving 10 bases between them. This CDR3 is built from 12 residues. CDR3 nucleotides: TGTGCCAGCAGCCAAGTGGGGAGAGGGCAGTACTTC. Amino acids: CASSQVGRGQYF.

This clonotype has more than one count but fewer than ten. This chain connects TRBV4-3 to TRBJ1-2; D gene ambiguous. Trimming took 2 bases from V and 6 from J, leaving 13 bases between them. The germline V gene has CDR1 LGHNA and CDR2 YSLEER. There are 14 residues in the CDR3. The CDR3 DNA reads as TGCGCCAGCAGCCAAACCCTCATAATTAATGGCTACACCTTC. It is translated as CASSQTLIINGYTF.

This clonotype was seen more than once but under ten times. This chain joins TRBV7-2 and TRBJ2-1, with D perhaps TRBD1 or TRBD2 (5 bases each). This CDR3 has 12 residues. The germline V gene encodes CDR1 SGHTA and CDR2 FQGNSA. V gave up 3 bases and J gave up 15 bases, with 15 bases separating them. Written as DNA, the CDR3 is TGTGCCAGCAGCTTTCTCTTCGGGACGAGGTTCTTC. Translated: CASSFLFGTRFF.

The chain couples TRBV7-9 to TRBJ2-7; tentatively, D is TRBD1 or TRBD2 (6 bases each). V dropped 7 bases and J dropped 4 bases, with 17 bases sitting between them. The CDR3 runs to 14 residues. The V gene's germline CDR1 is SEHNR and CDR2 FQNEAQ (reference sequence). In DNA form, the CDR3 reads TGTGCCAGCACCGGTGACAGGAGGGTATACGAGCAGTACTTC. As protein: CASTGDRRVYEQYF.

In its sample, this clonotype was seen many times. The chain has TRBV5-1 and TRBJ1-1, with D perhaps TRBD1 (6 bases). Germline CDR1 is SGHRS and CDR2 is YFSETQ. This CDR3 is 15 amino acids long. Trimming took off 4 bases at V and 3 bases at J, with 16 bases between the two ends. The CDR3 sequence: CASSDRTGMDTEAFF. In nucleotides, the CDR3 is TGCGCCAGCAGCGATCGAACAGGGATGGACACTGAAGCTTTCTTT.

This clonotype was found once. This sequence joins TRBV10-2 and TRBJ1-2; D may be TRBD1 (6 bases). Germline lookup yields CDR1 WSHSY and CDR2 SAAADI. V was clipped by 5 bases and J by 5 bases, with 15 bases between them. The CDR3 consists of 14 residues. For the CDR3, the DNA is TGCGCCAGCAGTTACCGGGACATTGGGTATGGCTACACCTTC. This translates into CASSYRDIGYGYTF.

This chain joins TRBV9 and TRBJ2-3; D possibly corresponds to TRBD1 (5 bases). The CDR3 consists of 14 residues. The V gene's germline CDR1 is SGDLS and CDR2 YYNGEE. V lost 1 base, J lost 4 bases, and 10 bases lay in between. The CDR3 DNA reads TGTGCCAGCAGCGTAAGGCTAGGGGCAGATACGCAGTATTTT. Translation gives CASSVRLGADTQYF.

This clonotype was picked up a small number of times. This sequence joins TRBV6-2 or TRBV6-3 and TRBJ2-7; TRBD1 agrees at 8 bases. Per the germline V gene, CDR1 is MNHEY and CDR2 is SVGEGT. The CDR3 sequence is 16 residues long. Trimming took 6 bases from V and 3 from J; bases not matched to a gene: 13. CDR3 sequence (DNA): TGTGCCAGCAGGATCGCGACAGGGGATTTTTTCTACGAGCAGTACTTC. This encodes CASRIATGDFFYEQYF.

The chain carries TRBV2 and TRBJ1-4; no clear D gene. Trimming left V 4 bases short and J 8 bases short, with 14 bases between. The CDR3 runs 14 residues. CDR1 SNHLY and CDR2 FYNNEI come from the germline V gene. CDR3 sequence: CASSAGRAREKLFF. The DNA of the CDR3 is TGTGCCAGCAGTGCGGGGAGGGCGAGAGAAAAACTGTTTTTT.

This chain uses TRBV5-5 with TRBJ2-3; possible D gene TRBD2, 5 bases. The CDR3 is made up of 15 amino acids. Germline V gene sequence: CDR1 SGHKS, CDR2 YYEKEE (reference sequence). The ends were cut back, 1 base at V and 1 base at J, with 10 bases in the middle. In nucleotides, the CDR3 is TGTGCCAGCAGCTTGATCCTAGCTCGCACAGATACGCAGTATTTT. It codes for CASSLILARTDTQYF.

This clonotype was observed a few times. The rearrangement uses TRBV20-1 and TRBJ2-5; 13 nucleotides align to TRBD2. This CDR3 region has 15 residues. Unmatched junction bases numbered 9, after V lost 6 bases and J lost 5 bases. Germline CDR1 DFQATT, CDR2 SNEGSKA (reference sequence). The CDR3: CSAEPLAGGPETQYF. For the CDR3, the DNA is TGCAGTGCCGAACCACTAGCGGGGGGGCCTGAGACCCAGTACTTC.

J is TRBJ2-7 and V is TRBV18, with TRBD1 identical over 8 bases. This CDR3 is built from 15 residues. The germline CDR1 and CDR2 sequences are KGHSH and LQKENI. V lost 4 bases to trimming and J lost 0 bases; unmatched junction nucleotides: 5. The CDR3 DNA reads as TGTGCCAGCTCACTACAGGGGGAAAGCTCCTACGAGCAGTACTTC. Protein: CASSLQGESSYEQYF.

This clonotype appeared a few times. This chain joins TRBV27 and TRBJ2-7; D unclear. This CDR3 is built from 13 residues. V was clipped by 6 bases and J by 4 bases, with 13 bases between them. Germline values: CDR1 MNHEY, CDR2 SMNVEV (reference sequence). CDR3 protein: CASSLGPPYEQYF. In DNA form, the CDR3 reads TGTGCCAGCAGCCTAGGGCCCCCTTACGAGCAGTACTTC.

V and J are TRBV20-1 and TRBJ2-3, with D maybe TRBD2 (6 bases). V was shortened by 2 bases and J by 4 bases, with 16 bases between the two germline ends. CDR3 size: 15 residues. CDR1 is DFQATT and CDR2 is SNEGSKA in the germline V gene (reference sequence). The CDR3 DNA reads as TGCAGTGCTAGAACAAAGACGGGAGCCCCAGATACGCAGTATTTT. This codes for CSARTKTGAPDTQYF.

The chain employs TRBV12-3 or TRBV12-4 and TRBJ2-2, with 11 bases lining up with TRBD2. Trimming removed 7 bases from V and 7 bases from J; junction bases left unmatched: 5. The CDR3 contains 14 residues. CDR3 in amino acids: CASTLGLAGGELFF. The CDR3 bases are TGTGCCAGCACCCTTGGACTAGCGGGCGGGGAGCTGTTTTTT.

The V gene is TRBV20-1, the J gene TRBJ2-5, with 8 bases lining up with TRBD2. This CDR3 contains 13 residues. The J segment lost 5 bases and the V segment lost 2 bases, leaving 4 bases of the junction unmatched. Germline V gene sequence: CDR1 DFQATT, CDR2 SNEGSKA (reference sequence). The CDR3 region has the DNA TGCAGTGCTAGACGGACTAGCTTGGAGACCCAGTACTTC. Amino acids: CSARRTSLETQYF.

This clonotype came up a few times. J is TRBJ2-3 and V is TRBV5-1; tentative D call: TRBD2 (5 bases). This CDR3 is 14 amino acids long. The V and J ends lost 3 bases and 7 bases respectively, with 15 bases between them. Germline CDR1 SGHRS, CDR2 YFSETQ. The CDR3 DNA follows: TGCGCCAGCAGCTCGAGCGGCCCCGGACATACGCAGTATTTT. Protein sequence: CASSSSGPGHTQYF.

In its sample, this clonotype was seen a few times. The CDR3 loop reads CASSLGLAAHEQFF. CDR3 sequence (DNA): TGTGCCAGCAGCTTAGGACTAGCCGCGCATGAGCAGTTCTTC. The gene calls are TRBV7-2 and TRBJ2-1; TRBD2 agrees at 7 bases. This CDR3 region has 14 residues. The V gene end was trimmed by 1 base and the J gene end by 8 bases; junction bases not matched to a gene: 5. In germline, CDR1 is SGHTA, CDR2 FQGNSA.

This clonotype was observed at least ten times. Here the CDR3 reads CASSYRQGYEKLFF. The CDR3 DNA reads as TGTGCCAGCAGCTACCGACAGGGGTATGAAAAACTGTTTTTT. The chain is built from TRBV12-3 or TRBV12-4 and TRBJ1-4; TRBD1 aligns across 8 bases. This CDR3 spans 14 amino acids. The J segment lost 6 bases and the V segment lost 6 bases, leaving 6 bases of the junction unmatched.

This clonotype was detected many times. V usage is TRBV20-1 and J usage is TRBJ2-1; D may be TRBD2 (7 bases). Trimming took 6 bases from V and 5 from J, leaving 11 bases between them. The CDR3 has 12 residues. Germline assignment: CDR1 DFQATT and CDR2 SNEGSKA (reference sequence). This CDR3 is CSARGGNNEQFF. The DNA for the CDR3 is TGCAGTGCAAGGGGGGGTAACAATGAGCAGTTCTTC.

This clonotype came up many times. The chain couples TRBV18 to TRBJ1-1; D is undetermined. V was trimmed by 3 bases and J by 1 base, leaving 9 bases between them. The germline CDR1 and CDR2 sequences are KGHSH and LQKENI. The CDR3 has 14 residues. This chain's CDR3 is CASSPGQSNTEAFF. CDR3 nucleotides: TGTGCCAGCTCACCCGGGCAGTCGAACACTGAAGCTTTCTTT.

In its sample, this clonotype was seen many times. The V and J genes are TRBV12-3 or TRBV12-4 and TRBJ2-7; no reliable D call. Between the trimmed V and J ends, which lost 3 bases and 2 bases, there was a span of 8 bases. The CDR3 spans 13 residues. CDR3 bases: TGTGCCAGCAGTTTCGGAGTCACCTACGAGCAGTACTTC. As protein: CASSFGVTYEQYF.